This T cell receptor (beta chain) was documented in a study of CD8+ T cells in alopecia areata. TCR sequencing used cDNA made by reverse transcription of extracted RNA. Data came from immunoSEQ multiplex PCR; TCRdb stores just in-frame clones and leaves some out. The table has some 20,000 clones, approximately 60% seen once; the top ten hold less than 5.5%. About five patients had their CD4+ cells sorted into CD25+CD127- cells. It was from alopecia areata patients that lesional scalp punch biopsies and peripheral blood were collected. This sequence originates from a human donor with alopecia areata. The source material was CD4+ Tregs sorted from blood.

CDR3 protein: CASSAGRGLAAYSGANVLTF. CDR3 DNA sequence: TGTGCCAGCAGCGCGGGCCGAGGACTAGCAGCCTACTCTGGGGCCAACGTCCTGACTTTC. The V gene is TRBV5-4, the J gene TRBJ2-6; 8 bases are a match to TRBD2. The V and J ends lost 4 bases and 0 bases, in that order; junction bases with no gene match: 15. The CDR3 length is 20 residues. Germline V lookup: CDR1 SGHNT, CDR2 YYREEE (reference sequence).